This record looks at one T cell receptor beta chain sequence and its context. Antigen specificity is unknown. The CDR3 has 17 amino acids. J was trimmed by 0 bases and V by 8 bases; bases with no gene match: 13. In germline, CDR1 is MNHNS, CDR2 SASEGT. The data derive from a study of blood T cells in healthy people across ages. About the research overall: Capturing about one barcoded beta molecule per two T cells was achieved by template switching.

Through a sample-barcoded 5' primer and a J-beta primer mix, a second PCR was run for 7 to 11 cycles. Each CDR3 protein is one row after TCRdb ran MiXCR on the 5' RACE reads. The sample consists of about 1,400,000 distinct CDR3 sequences, roughly 40% of them appearing once. Donation came from healthy Caucasian individuals in Russia who were aged roughly 6 to 95. Findings and caveats of the study: The long-lived group displayed more naive CD4+ cells, plus higher diversity, than the aged donors did.

This TCR derives from a woman between 18 and 30 years old in good health. The chain has TRBV6-1 and TRBJ1-2, with 9 bases lining up with TRBD1. Material: blood. The CDR3 sequence is CASCFFGTGRPNYGYTF. The CDR3 DNA reads TGTGCCAGCTGCTTCTTCGGGACAGGGAGGCCTAACTATGGCTACACCTTC.